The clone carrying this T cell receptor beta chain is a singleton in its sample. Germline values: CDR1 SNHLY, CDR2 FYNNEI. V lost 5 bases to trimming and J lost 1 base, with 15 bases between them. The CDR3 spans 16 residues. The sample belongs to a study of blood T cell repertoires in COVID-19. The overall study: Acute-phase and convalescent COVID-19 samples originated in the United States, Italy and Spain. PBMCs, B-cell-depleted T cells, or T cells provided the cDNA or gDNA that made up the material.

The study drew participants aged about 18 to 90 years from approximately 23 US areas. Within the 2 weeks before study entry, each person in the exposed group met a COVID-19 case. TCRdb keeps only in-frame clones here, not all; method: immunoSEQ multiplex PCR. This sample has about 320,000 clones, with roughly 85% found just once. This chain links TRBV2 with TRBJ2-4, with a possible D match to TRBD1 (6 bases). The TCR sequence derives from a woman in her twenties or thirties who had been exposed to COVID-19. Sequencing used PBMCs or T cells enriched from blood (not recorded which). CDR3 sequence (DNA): TGTGCCAGCAGTCCCGAAGGGGGAACGGCCAAAAACATTCAGTACTTC. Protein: CASSPEGGTAKNIQYF. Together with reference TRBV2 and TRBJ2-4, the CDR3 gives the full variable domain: EPEVTQTPSHQVTQMGQEVILRCVPISNHLYFYWYRQILGQKVEFLVSFYNNEISEKSEIFDDQFSVERPDGSNFTLKIRSTKLEDSAMYFCASSPEGGTAKNIQYFGAGTRLSVL.